This passage covers 2 T cell receptor beta chains from one sample sequenced in a study of CXCR3-negative and CXCR3-positive naive CD8 T cells. Study results and caveats: Against CXCR3-negative naive cells, CXCR3-positive naive cells showed more hydrophobic TRB CDR3s.

Libraries were UMI-labeled 5' RACE TRB cDNA. Reprocessing the 5' RACE reads, TCRdb reports a single entry for every CDR3 protein and omits DNA. This sample's table has 150,000 or so distinct CDR3 sequences. For these receptors, no antigen is known. Input material: naive CXCR3+ CD8+ T cells from blood. Subset meaning: CD45RO-CCR7+CD27+CD95- naive CD8+ T cells expressing CXCR3 (TNR3+). These receptors were taken from a human donor in good health. Some clones in this sample may be carry-over from other donors' samples.

This chain links TRBV29-1 with TRBJ2-6; the D call from TCRdb, TRBD1, cannot be confirmed without DNA. The CDR3 contains 19 residues. Germline values: CDR1 SQVTM, CDR2 ANQGSEA. This CDR3 is CSVGNTGVASSSGANVLTF.

The V and J genes are TRBV10-3 and TRBJ2-5. Germline lookup yields CDR1 ENHRY and CDR2 SYGVKD. The CDR3 is 13 amino acids. CDR3 in amino acids: CAISGEDLETQYF.